The clone carrying this T cell receptor beta chain was seen once. The antigen is not known. At the DNA level, this CDR3 is encoded by other sequences in the same sample as well. These data originate in a study of shared clonotypes between healthy human individuals. Across the whole study: Per donor, CD8 memory used one plate, CD8 naive used two, CD4 memory used three and CD4 naive used three. Whole-study results and caveats: Shared clonotypes: approximately 5% naive CD4, under 4% naive CD8, less than 2.5% memory CD4, about 0.41% memory CD8. Against clonotypes common to all four donors, non-shared ones had lower generation probabilities.

Method: immunoSEQ multiplex PCR; TCRdb's copy keeps in-frame clones and lacks some. The profile covers some 790,000 clones, with around 70% appearing a single time and approximately 1.8% taken by the ten largest. The CDR3 is 12 residues long. Trimming removed 4 bases from V and 3 bases from J, with 7 bases in between. CDR1 and CDR2 (germline): MDHEN, SYDVKM. V and J are TRBV28 and TRBJ2-7; D is ambiguous. The sample was memory CD4+ T cells sorted from blood. As to subset: CD45RA-negative fraction. The clonotype comes from a young woman in good health. The DNA of the CDR3 is TGTGCCAGCAGTTCTGGGGACTACGAGCAGTACTTC. The encoded protein is CASSSGDYEQYF.